Listed here are 30 T cell receptor beta chains from one sample, sequenced in a study of blood T cells in healthy people across ages. The authors ran a second PCR of roughly 6 to 11 cycles using a sample-barcoded 5' primer and a J-beta primer mix. Via MiXCR, TCRdb re-called the 5' RACE reads, giving one row per CDR3 protein. The table shows 1,800,000 or so distinct CDR3 sequences, with more than 35% occurring only once. The material sequenced was blood. Receptor source: a human donor in good health.

This clonotype came up many times. CDR3 nucleotide sequence: TGTGCCAGCAGTTACGCGGACAGGCAAGAGACCCAGTACTTC. Translated, it gives CASSYADRQETQYF. J is TRBJ2-5 and V is TRBV6-6; 7 bases agree with TRBD1. Germline CDR1 and CDR2: MNHNY and SVGAGI (reference sequence). The junction had 2 bases not matched to a gene; V was cut back by 2 bases and J by 2 bases. CDR3 size: 14 residues.

The J gene is TRBJ2-7, the V gene TRBV6-2 or TRBV6-3; tentative D call: TRBD2 (5 bases). The CDR3 covers 14 residues. CDR1 is MNHEY and CDR2 is SVGEGT in the germline V gene. V shed 6 bases and J shed 5 bases, with 17 bases lying between them. The CDR3 DNA is TGTGCCAGCAGCTCCCTCGGGGAAATAAACGAGCAGTACTTC. Protein: CASSSLGEINEQYF.

This clonotype has a handful of counts. The chain has TRBV10-3 and TRBJ2-2; a weak D match, TRBD2 (5 bases). V was pared by 3 bases and J by 6 bases, with 8 bases between. In germline, CDR1 is ENHRY, CDR2 SYGVKD. The CDR3 loop spans 13 amino acids. The chain's CDR3 is CAISERGSGELFF. CDR3 coding DNA: TGTGCCATCAGTGAAAGAGGGTCCGGGGAGCTGTTTTTT.

The gene calls are TRBV28 and TRBJ2-7; D remains ambiguous. The V end lost 1 base, the J end lost 0 bases, and 10 bases lay between the germline ends. This CDR3 has 15 amino acids. Per the germline V gene, CDR1 is MDHEN and CDR2 is SYDVKM. CDR3 coding DNA: TGTGCCAGCAGTTTATCGGTACAGAGCTCCTACGAGCAGTACTTC. Protein: CASSLSVQSSYEQYF.

The CDR3 is CASSLGGYSSNTQYF. The CDR3 coding sequence is TGTGCCAGCAGCTTAGGCGGCTACTCCTCCAATACGCAGTATTTT. The rearrangement joins TRBV7-2 to TRBJ2-3; D gene uncertain. The CDR3 loop spans 15 amino acids. Germline values: CDR1 SGHTA, CDR2 FQGNSA. V was pared by 1 base and J by 7 bases, with 15 bases between.

Remarks on this clonotype: The CDR3 does not end in the conserved phenylalanine or tryptophan, so this is likely a read error. The chain is built from TRBV7-9 and TRBJ2-5, with 7 bases identical to TRBD2. Germline V gives CDR1 SEHNR, CDR2 FQNEAQ (reference sequence). The CDR3 consists of 15 residues. V lost 1 base, J lost 11 bases, and 13 bases stayed unmatched. CDR3 in DNA: TGTGCCAGCAGCTTAGGACTAGCCTTGCTGGGGGAGCAGTACTGC. It translates to CASSLGLALLGEQYC.

This clonotype was seen only a few times. CDR3 bases: TGTGCCAGCGGGTCTAGCGGGGGGGCAAATGAGCAGTTCTTC. Translation gives CASGSSGGANEQFF. J is TRBJ2-1 and V is TRBV12-3 or TRBV12-4; 12 nucleotides match TRBD2. CDR3 size: 14 residues. The J segment lost 7 bases and the V segment lost 8 bases, leaving 6 bases of the junction unmatched.

The rearrangement uses TRBV27 and TRBJ2-4; TRBD2 matches at 13 bases. The J call may not be correct, given that the DNA end is closer to TRBJ2-7. The CDR3 contains 18 residues. Per germline, CDR1 MNHEY and CDR2 SMNVEV (reference sequence). DNA for the CDR3: TGTGCCAGCAGTTCTTCTCCCGGGACTAGCGGGGTTATGTACGAGCAGTACTTC. Its protein product is CASSSSPGTSGVMYEQYF.

The CDR3 loop is CSASFSAGLYEQYF. As DNA, the CDR3 is TGCAGTGCTAGTTTTTCTGCTGGGCTATACGAGCAGTACTTC. This chain uses TRBV20-1 with TRBJ2-7; D is unclear. Germline CDR1 is DFQATT and CDR2 is SNEGSKA (reference sequence). Trimming took 3 bases from V and 4 from J, leaving 16 bases between them. The CDR3 loop spans 14 amino acids.

DNA of the CDR3: TGTGCCAGCAGCTTTATCGAGGGGATCGAGCAGTACTTC. Translated, it gives CASSFIEGIEQYF. The V call is TRBV5-4, the J call TRBJ2-4; D possibly matches TRBD1 or TRBD2 (5 bases each). The J call may be in error: the DNA end matches TRBJ2-7 better. The CDR3 loop spans 13 amino acids. Germline V gives CDR1 SGHNT, CDR2 YYREEE (reference sequence).

This clonotype was seen many times. The gene calls are TRBV27 and TRBJ2-3; D is perhaps TRBD2 (6 bases). CDR1 and CDR2 from the germline V gene are MNHEY and SMNVEV (reference sequence). V lost 4 bases and J 0 bases, leaving 11 bases between the germline ends. The CDR3 sequence is 15 residues long. CDR3 DNA sequence: TGTGCCAGCAGTTCTCGCGGGGATAGCACAGATACGCAGTATTTT. Its translation: CASSSRGDSTDTQYF.

A few counts support this clonotype. The chain carries TRBV11-1 and TRBJ2-5, with 7 bases identical to TRBD1. The DNA end is a closer match to TRBJ2-7, so the J assignment may be wrong. CDR1 and CDR2 from the germline V gene are SGHAT and FQDESV (reference sequence). The CDR3 has 15 amino acids. Here the CDR3 DNA reads TGTGCCAGCAGCTTAGAAGAGGGGGCTATCGACGAGCAGTACTTC. As protein: CASSLEEGAIDEQYF.

The chain couples TRBV29-1 to TRBJ2-3, with TRBD1 identical over 7 bases. CDR3 length: 13 amino acids. The junction had 4 bases not matched to a gene; V was cut back by 2 bases and J by 5 bases. Germline CDR1 reads SQVTM; CDR2 reads ANQGSEA. CDR3 residues: CSVEKGAEDTQYF. CDR3 sequence (DNA): TGCAGCGTTGAAAAGGGGGCAGAAGATACGCAGTATTTT.

This clonotype was seen only a few times. The chain uses TRBV15 and TRBJ2-5; TRBD1 aligns across 8 bases. Trimming removed 5 bases from V and 2 bases from J; junction bases left unmatched: 13. The CDR3 totals 17 residues. Germline V CDR1 and CDR2: LNHNV, YYDKDF (reference sequence). CDR3 sequence: CATSRDQGQAIQETQYF. CDR3 coding DNA: TGTGCCACCAGCCGTGACCAGGGACAGGCGATTCAAGAGACCCAGTACTTC.

The chain is built from TRBV20-1 and TRBJ2-4; weak D call: TRBD1 (6 bases). Germline V lookup: CDR1 DFQATT, CDR2 SNEGSKA (reference sequence). V shed 6 bases and J shed 9 bases, with 21 bases lying between them. This CDR3 has 14 residues. CDR3: CSASTTGKDGIQYF. The CDR3 DNA is TGCAGTGCGTCGACAACAGGGAAGGATGGCATTCAGTACTTC.

The chain combines TRBV29-1 with TRBJ1-1, with D unclear. Germline assignment: CDR1 SQVTM and CDR2 ANQGSEA. Trimming stripped 8 bases from V and 1 base from J, with 14 bases between. The CDR3 loop spans 13 amino acids. For the CDR3, the DNA is TGCAGCACACTAAGGACGGAGAACACTGAAGCTTTCTTT. This encodes CSTLRTENTEAFF.

V usage is TRBV10-3 and J usage is TRBJ2-1; either TRBD1 or TRBD2 may fit D (6 bases each). This CDR3 is 15 amino acids long. Germline V gene sequence: CDR1 ENHRY, CDR2 SYGVKD. Deletions cut 4 bases from V and 6 bases from J, with 16 bases between. CDR3 bases: TGTGCCATCAGTGGGGGGCGGGGAGCAGGCAATGAGCAGTTCTTC. Protein: CAISGGRGAGNEQFF.

This clonotype was picked up a small number of times. The gene calls are TRBV29-1 and TRBJ1-1; the D is unclear. This CDR3 has 13 amino acids. Germline values: CDR1 SQVTM, CDR2 ANQGSEA. V was shortened by 4 bases and J by 0 bases, with 9 bases between the two germline ends. Here the CDR3 DNA reads TGCAGCGTTGTAACAGCTATGAACACTGAAGCTTTCTTT. This codes for CSVVTAMNTEAFF.

The chain has TRBV7-9 and TRBJ1-2; D perhaps matches TRBD1 (6 bases). This CDR3 contains 16 residues. Germline V gene lookup returns CDR1 SEHNR and CDR2 FQNEAQ (reference sequence). The V and J ends lost 5 bases and 2 bases respectively, with 18 bases between them. CDR3 DNA sequence: TGTGCCAGCAGCCAAATACAGGGAACTAAAAACTATGGCTACACCTTC. Translating it yields CASSQIQGTKNYGYTF.

This chain connects TRBV12-3 or TRBV12-4 to TRBJ2-1; D is undetermined. V dropped 4 bases and J dropped 0 bases, with 13 bases sitting between them. CDR3 length equals 16 residues. CDR3 in amino acids: CASSSRLPSSYNEQFF. The CDR3, as DNA: TGTGCCAGCAGTTCCAGATTACCCAGCTCCTACAATGAGCAGTTCTTC.

The V gene is TRBV7-9, the J gene TRBJ1-2; TRBD1 matches at 7 bases. CDR1 SEHNR and CDR2 FQNEAQ come from the germline V gene (reference sequence). V lost 5 bases and J lost 4; bases outside the gene matches: 13. The CDR3 covers 16 residues. The chain's CDR3 is CASSEGSTGLTYGYTF. CDR3 DNA: TGTGCCAGCAGCGAAGGTTCGACAGGGCTAACCTATGGCTACACCTTC. Looking up the rest from reference TRBV7-9 and TRBJ1-2 gives the full variable domain: DTGVSQNPRHKITKRGQNVTFRCDPISEHNRLYWYRQTLGQGPEFLTYFQNEAQLEKSRLLSDRFSAERPKGSFSTLEIQRTEQGDSAMYLCASSEGSTGLTYGYTFGSGTRLTVV.

This clonotype showed up just once. The chain links TRBV7-9 to TRBJ1-4; D remains unclear. V was cut by 5 bases and J by 4 bases, with 5 bases left in between. Germline values: CDR1 SEHNR, CDR2 FQNEAQ (reference sequence). This CDR3 spans 12 amino acids. The CDR3 sequence is CASSPHNEKLFF. In DNA form, the CDR3 reads TGTGCCAGCAGCCCTCATAATGAAAAACTGTTTTTT. The complete variable domain, with remaining parts taken from reference TRBV7-9 and TRBJ1-4, reads DTGVSQNPRHKITKRGQNVTFRCDPISEHNRLYWYRQTLGQGPEFLTYFQNEAQLEKSRLLSDRFSAERPKGSFSTLEIQRTEQGDSAMYLCASSPHNEKLFFGSGTQLSVL.

The CDR3 region is CASSRLTAKNDTQYF. In DNA form, the CDR3 reads TGCGCCAGCAGCCGCTTGACAGCGAAGAACGATACGCAGTATTTT. V is TRBV4-3 and J is TRBJ2-3; D might be TRBD1 (5 bases). The length of the CDR3 is 15 residues. The V gene's germline CDR1 is LGHNA and CDR2 YSLEER. V lost 4 bases to trimming and J lost 6 bases, with 17 bases between them.

The chain combines TRBV7-9 with TRBJ2-3, with D maybe TRBD1 (5 bases). Trimming removed 7 bases from V and 6 bases from J, with 14 bases in between. From germline, CDR1 is SEHNR and CDR2 FQNEAQ (reference sequence). This CDR3 is 13 amino acids long. The CDR3 DNA reads as TGTGCCAGCACCCGACAGATCAGCGATACGCAGTATTTT. It encodes CASTRQISDTQYF.

J is TRBJ1-6 and V is TRBV6-2 or TRBV6-3; D is undetermined. Trimming removed 8 bases at V and 10 bases at J, with 15 bases between. Germline CDR1 is MNHEY and CDR2 is SVGEGT. This CDR3 contains 13 residues. CDR3 in amino acids: CASRLLRWSPLHF. CDR3 nucleotide sequence: TGTGCCAGCCGACTCCTCCGGTGGTCACCCCTCCACTTT.

The table lists this clonotype with a few counts. The rearrangement links TRBV20-1 to TRBJ2-5; D ambiguous. CDR3 length: 13 amino acids. Germline CDR1 reads DFQATT; CDR2 reads SNEGSKA (reference sequence). Trimming stripped 0 bases from V and 11 bases from J, with 16 bases between. CDR3 protein: CSARDASRLEQYF. CDR3 DNA sequence: TGCAGTGCTAGAGATGCCTCGAGATTAGAGCAGTACTTC.

V and J are TRBV20-1 and TRBJ2-3, with 13 bases fitting TRBD2. Germline CDR1 and CDR2: DFQATT and SNEGSKA (reference sequence). With V trimmed by 5 bases and J by 0 bases, 11 bases remained unmatched. The CDR3 totals 18 residues. CDR3 DNA: TGCAGTGCTCGGGAGGGACTAGCGGGGACTCCTAGCACAGATACGCAGTATTTT. Its translation: CSAREGLAGTPSTDTQYF.

This chain connects TRBV5-1 to TRBJ1-4; 11 positions match TRBD1. CDR3 length equals 17 residues. Trimming cost V 4 bases and J 2 bases; bases outside gene matches: 7. CDR1 SGHRS and CDR2 YFSETQ come from the germline V gene. Here the CDR3 reads CASSQRTGGATNEKLFF. DNA of the CDR3: TGCGCCAGCAGCCAAAGGACAGGGGGCGCGACTAATGAAAAACTGTTTTTT. The variable domain in full, completed from reference TRBV5-1 and TRBJ1-4, reads KAGVTQTPRYLIKTRGQQVTLSCSPISGHRSVSWYQQTPGQGLQFLFEYFSETQRNKGNFPGRFSGRQFSNSRSEMNVSTLELGDSALYLCASSQRTGGATNEKLFFGSGTQLSVL.

This clonotype was detected a few times. The J gene is TRBJ2-4, the V gene TRBV11-2; D gene uncertain. CDR1 is SGHAT, CDR2 FQNNGV, per germline. The CDR3 extends over 11 amino acids. V was trimmed by 4 bases and J by 12 bases, leaving 10 bases between them. In DNA form, the CDR3 reads TGTGCCAGCAGCTCCTCCACCTCTCAGTACTTC. It codes for CASSSSTSQYF.

The chain is built from TRBV2 and TRBJ2-1; D perhaps matches TRBD2 (5 bases). Germline V gene data show CDR1 as SNHLY and CDR2 as FYNNEI. Trimming left V 0 bases short and J 15 bases short, with 15 bases between. CDR3 length equals 13 residues. CDR3: CASSEAHAGRVFF. The CDR3 nucleotides read TGTGCCAGCAGTGAAGCGCATGCGGGCCGGGTGTTCTTC.